Listed here are 25 T cell receptor beta chains from one sample, sequenced in a study of T-cell reconstitution after alpha-beta-depleted transplantation in children. Unique molecular identifiers were incorporated into the prepared TCRbeta library. TCRdb used MiXCR to reprocess the PCR reads, holding one entry per CDR3 protein. This repertoire shows over 550,000 distinct CDR3 sequences, roughly a tenth found once; its top ten account for 4% to 5%. Sample: PBMCs from the stem cell graft donor, taken from the stem cell graft. These receptors were taken from a human donor who donated a stem cell graft to a child with acute myeloid leukemia.

This chain uses TRBV13 with TRBJ2-5, with a weak D call TRBD2 (5 bases). Between the trimmed V and J ends, which lost 4 bases and 2 bases, there was a span of 14 bases. CDR3 size: 15 residues. Looked up from germline, CDR1 is PRHDT and CDR2 is FYEKMQ (reference sequence). The CDR3 protein is CASSSSIGEQETQYF. The CDR3 DNA reads TGTGCCAGCAGCTCCTCCATTGGGGAGCAAGAGACCCAGTACTTC.

This clonotype was seen ten or more times. The chain is built from TRBV24-1 and TRBJ2-1; possible D gene TRBD2, 6 bases. CDR3 size: 15 residues. Trimming removed 2 bases at V and 6 bases at J, with 13 bases between. Germline-derived CDR1 and CDR2 are KGHDR and SFDVKD. CDR3 region: CATSDSAGPGNEQFF. CDR3 sequence (DNA): TGTGCCACCAGTGATTCCGCGGGGCCGGGCAATGAGCAGTTCTTC.

In its sample, this clonotype was seen a few times. The genes are TRBV6-5 and TRBJ2-5, with a tentative D call TRBD2 (5 bases). V was trimmed by 2 bases and J by 2 bases, leaving 18 bases between them. From germline, CDR1 is MNHEY and CDR2 SVGAGI. This CDR3 has 17 residues. The CDR3 reads CASSYTSSDWEQETQYF. The CDR3 nucleotides read TGTGCCAGCAGTTACACGAGCTCGGACTGGGAACAAGAGACCCAGTACTTC.

The chain combines TRBV12-3 or TRBV12-4 with TRBJ1-3; D might be TRBD1 (5 bases). Trimming stripped 6 bases from V and 0 bases from J, with 12 bases between. The CDR3 length is 15 residues. The CDR3 nucleotides are TGTGCCAGCAGCTGGGGCGGTGACTCTGGAAACACCATATATTTT. This encodes CASSWGGDSGNTIYF.

V gene TRBV6-2 or TRBV6-3 combines with J gene TRBJ2-3; 12 nucleotides line up with TRBD2. Germline V CDR1 and CDR2: MNHEY, SVGEGT. V lost 2 bases to trimming and J lost 3 bases; unmatched junction nucleotides: 12. The CDR3 runs to 19 residues. CDR3 DNA: TGTGCCAGCAGTTACAAGACCGCGTCTAGCGGGAGGGGGACAGATACGCAGTATTTT. This codes for CASSYKTASSGRGTDTQYF.

This clonotype was found a few times. The gene calls are TRBV19 and TRBJ2-1; 9 bases agree with TRBD2. Germline CDR1 and CDR2: LNHDA and SQIVND (reference sequence). The trim removed 10 bases at V and 6 bases at J, leaving 10 bases unmatched. This CDR3 is 14 amino acids long. CDR3 bases: TGTGCCACCGGTTATATAGCGGGAGTCAATGAGCAGTTCTTC. It is translated as CATGYIAGVNEQFF.

The chain joins TRBV30 to TRBJ2-7, with D possibly being TRBD1 or TRBD2 (5 bases each). The length of the CDR3 is 15 residues. Trimming removed 0 bases at V and 6 bases at J, with 18 bases between. Germline V CDR1 and CDR2: GTSNPN, SVGIG (reference sequence). The CDR3 DNA sequence: TGTGCCTGGAGTGTCTCTAGCTTGGGGCGGCGCGAGCAGTACTTC. It translates to CAWSVSSLGRREQYF.

The chain has TRBV7-9 and TRBJ2-7; 8 positions match TRBD1. V dropped 3 bases and J dropped 2; count of bases not matched to a gene: 9. The CDR3 totals 16 residues. Per germline, CDR1 SEHNR and CDR2 FQNEAQ (reference sequence). In DNA, the CDR3 is TGTGCCAGCAGCTTCGGGACGGGACAGGCGACCTACGAGCAGTACTTC. Translating it yields CASSFGTGQATYEQYF.

This clonotype has just a few counts. J is TRBJ2-1 and V is TRBV5-1; 8 nucleotides match TRBD2. Germline assignment: CDR1 SGHRS and CDR2 YFSETQ. The CDR3 covers 15 residues. V trimming: 4 bases; J trimming: 3 bases; junction bases outside the gene matches: 6. The CDR3: CASSLQSGGYNEQFF. CDR3 in DNA: TGCGCCAGCAGCCTCCAGAGCGGGGGCTACAATGAGCAGTTCTTC.

In its sample, this clonotype was seen a few times. The chain joins TRBV28 to TRBJ2-5; weak D call: TRBD1 (6 bases). The germline V gene has CDR1 MDHEN and CDR2 SYDVKM. Trimming pared 6 bases from V and 0 bases from J, leaving 14 bases between. There are 15 residues in the CDR3. The CDR3 DNA follows: TGTGCCAGCAGCCCAGGGGCGTCGTACCAAGAGACCCAGTACTTC. It yields the protein CASSPGASYQETQYF. The complete variable domain, with remaining parts taken from reference TRBV28 and TRBJ2-5, reads DVKVTQSSRYLVKRTGEKVFLECVQDMDHENMFWYRQDPGLGLRLIYFSYDVKMKEKGDIPEGYSVSREKKERFSLILESASTNQTSMYLCASSPGASYQETQYFGPGTRLLVL.

This clonotype was observed a few times. The chain recombines TRBV7-2 with TRBJ2-7, with 10 bases that match TRBD1. V was pared by 5 bases and J by 9 bases, with 10 bases of the junction left unmatched. The CDR3 has 14 residues. Germline V lookup: CDR1 SGHTA, CDR2 FQGNSA. CDR3 nucleotides: TGTGCCAGCAGCCATGGGACAGGGGCTATGGGGCAGTACTTC. Encoded protein: CASSHGTGAMGQYF.

This clonotype was picked up a small number of times. One junction end disagrees with the germline gene, perhaps due to a read error. The chain joins TRBV20-1 to TRBJ2-7, with 10 bases fitting TRBD2. CDR1 DFQATT and CDR2 SNEGSKA come from the germline V gene (reference sequence). The CDR3 has 15 amino acids. CDR3 coding DNA: TGCAGTGCTAGGGAGGTTAGCGGGAGGTCCTACGAGCTGTACTTC. This translates into CSAREVSGRSYELYF.

The table lists this clonotype with many counts. The genes are TRBV4-3 and TRBJ2-6; 10 bases agree with TRBD1. The CDR3 spans 17 residues. Trimming took 4 bases from V and 1 from J; bases not matched to a gene: 4. Germline values: CDR1 LGHNA, CDR2 YSLEER. This CDR3 reads CASSLGTGVSGANVLTF. The CDR3 nucleotides are TGCGCCAGCAGCCTAGGGACAGGGGTTTCTGGGGCCAACGTCCTGACTTTC.

There are a few counts of this clonotype. The V gene is TRBV7-8, the J gene TRBJ2-7; D is unclear. Trimming shortened V by 2 bases and J by 6 bases, and 8 bases separated the two germline ends. This CDR3 has 12 residues. Looked up from germline, CDR1 is SGHVS and CDR2 is FQNEAQ. CDR3 nucleotide sequence: TGTGCCAGCAGCTTACTGGCTTTCGAGCAGTACTTC. The encoded protein is CASSLLAFEQYF.

The chain links TRBV4-2 to TRBJ2-2, with 10 bases that match TRBD2. J gave up 7 bases and V 4 bases, and 15 bases lay outside the gene matches. CDR3 length: 18 residues. Germline V CDR1 and CDR2: LGHNA, YNFKEQ. CDR3 DNA: TGTGCCAGCAGCCCCCACGCCCAAGCGGGAGGGCCGGGCGGGGAGCTGTTTTTT. Protein: CASSPHAQAGGPGGELFF.

CDR3 DNA: TGTGCCAGCACCCATTCCGGCAGGACTAACTATGGCTACACCTTC. Translating gives CASTHSGRTNYGYTF. V and J are TRBV7-9 and TRBJ1-2; the D is unclear. V was pared by 7 bases and J by 0 bases, with 15 bases between. The CDR3 loop spans 15 amino acids. Per germline, CDR1 SEHNR and CDR2 FQNEAQ (reference sequence).

The CDR3 nucleotides read TGCGCCAGCAGCTTGTTAGAACAAGAGACCCAGTACTTC. As protein: CASSLLEQETQYF. The J gene is TRBJ2-5, the V gene TRBV5-1, with D unresolved. Trimming removed 1 base from V and 2 bases from J, with 6 bases in between. Germline V CDR1 and CDR2: SGHRS, YFSETQ. This CDR3 spans 13 amino acids.

In its sample, this clonotype was seen many times. The chain carries TRBV7-2 and TRBJ2-1; no firm D call. Trimming cost V 1 base and J 0 bases, with 7 bases left between them. CDR3 size: 15 residues. Per the germline V gene, CDR1 is SGHTA and CDR2 is FQGNSA. The DNA for the CDR3 is TGTGCCAGCAGCTTAGACAGTAGCTCCTACAATGAGCAGTTCTTC. Its protein is CASSLDSSSYNEQFF.

This clonotype showed up just a few times. The chain is built from TRBV6-2 or TRBV6-3 and TRBJ2-7; tentative D call: TRBD1 (5 bases). CDR3 length: 12 amino acids. Per germline, CDR1 MNHEY and CDR2 SVGEGT. V was trimmed by 8 bases and J by 2 bases, leaving 10 bases between them. CDR3 amino acids: CASGHTTYEQYF. The CDR3 nucleotides are TGTGCCAGCGGACACACAACCTACGAGCAGTACTTC.

This sequence joins TRBV12-3 or TRBV12-4 and TRBJ2-7; no firm D call. The CDR3 has 11 amino acids. With 6 bases removed from V and 6 bases from J, the gap between germline ends came to 9 bases. The CDR3 loop is CASRGGIEQYF. DNA of the CDR3: TGTGCCAGCAGGGGTGGCATCGAGCAGTACTTC.

CDR3 loop: CATSDPGQETQYF. CDR3 nucleotides: TGTGCCACCAGTGACCCCGGGCAGGAGACCCAGTACTTC. The rearrangement uses TRBV24-1 and TRBJ2-5; D gene uncertain. Germline lookup yields CDR1 KGHDR and CDR2 SFDVKD. CDR3 length equals 13 residues. V was trimmed by 4 bases and J by 5 bases, leaving 10 bases between them.

There are many counts of this clonotype. The chain couples TRBV12-3 or TRBV12-4 to TRBJ2-3; the D gene is possibly TRBD1 (5 bases). This CDR3 comprises 14 residues. Trimming took off 3 bases at V and 3 bases at J, with 10 bases between the two ends. The CDR3 sequence is CASSFSGKTDTQYF. CDR3 coding DNA: TGTGCCAGCAGTTTTTCAGGGAAGACAGATACGCAGTATTTT.

The J gene is TRBJ2-5, the V gene TRBV14; maybe TRBD1 (6 bases). Germline CDR1 SGHDN, CDR2 FVKESK. V was shortened by 4 bases and J by 7 bases, with 13 bases between the two germline ends. CDR3 length: 13 amino acids. CDR3: CASSLQGRGTQYF. CDR3 sequence (DNA): TGTGCCAGCAGCCTACAGGGACGGGGGACCCAGTACTTC.

This clonotype was seen ten or more times. The chain's CDR3 is CSVEGGGPYEQYF. The CDR3 coding sequence is TGCAGCGTTGAGGGGGGGGGGCCCTACGAGCAGTACTTC. This chain links TRBV29-1 with TRBJ2-7; D possibly corresponds to TRBD2 (7 bases). V was trimmed by 3 bases and J by 2 bases, leaving 11 bases between them. The CDR3 spans 13 residues. The V gene's germline CDR1 is SQVTM and CDR2 ANQGSEA.

As to this clonotype: Given a much more abundant clone one base away, this may be a read error. The V call is TRBV7-4, the J call TRBJ2-7; 8 nucleotides line up with TRBD2. CDR3 size: 18 residues. Per the germline V gene, CDR1 is SGHVT and CDR2 is SQSDAQ. Trimming at V came to 5 bases and at J to 0 bases, leaving 15 bases not matched to a gene. CDR3: CASSKEELAGEGSYEQYF. The CDR3 DNA follows: TGTGCCAGCAGCAAAGAGGAGCTAGCGGGCGAGGGCTCCTACGAGCAGTACTTC.